The next 23 T cell receptor beta chains were all read from a single sample in a study of control samples from healthy donors and cancer patients. Clones were sequenced by immunoSEQ multiplex PCR, and TCRdb holds only the in-frame ones, with some missing. The table shows tens of thousands of clones, with 84% occurring only once. Sequencing input: blood. Source of these receptors: a man in his fifties or sixties in good health.

This sequence joins TRBV29-1 and TRBJ2-7, with D hard to call. Germline CDR1 reads SQVTM; CDR2 reads ANQGSEA. CDR3 size: 12 residues. The germline V and J ends were trimmed by 4 bases and 6 bases, with 13 bases remaining between them. This chain's CDR3 is CSVGSQMGEQYF. The CDR3, as DNA: TGCAGCGTTGGGAGCCAGATGGGCGAGCAGTACTTC.

The chain recombines TRBV5-1 with TRBJ2-3, with 7 bases aligning to TRBD1. CDR1 SGHRS and CDR2 YFSETQ come from the germline V gene. V dropped 0 bases and J dropped 0; count of bases not matched to a gene: 7. CDR3 length: 17 amino acids. The DNA of the CDR3 is TGCGCCAGCAGCTTGGCCCAGACAGGGTCAAGCACAGATACGCAGTATTTT. This translates into CASSLAQTGSSTDTQYF.

This chain links TRBV7-9 with TRBJ2-3; the D gene is possibly TRBD1 (6 bases). Germline V gene data show CDR1 as SEHNR and CDR2 as FQNEAQ (reference sequence). The CDR3 runs to 15 residues. Trimming cost V 0 bases and J 3 bases, with 10 bases left between them. The CDR3 bases are TGTGCCAGCAGCTTAGCGAAGGGGGATACAGATACGCAGTATTTT. Amino acid sequence: CASSLAKGDTDTQYF.

The J gene is TRBJ1-2, the V gene TRBV6-1, with TRBD1 as a possible D gene (5 bases). Trimming removed 0 bases at V and 0 bases at J, with 8 bases between. The length of the CDR3 is 15 residues. The germline gives CDR1 MNHNS, CDR2 SASEGT. The CDR3 protein is CASSEAPGANYGYTF. The CDR3 DNA reads TGTGCCAGCAGTGAAGCCCCGGGGGCTAACTATGGCTACACCTTC.

A single count supports this clone. The V gene is TRBV30, the J gene TRBJ1-2; D unresolved. The CDR3 is 12 residues long. Trimming stripped 4 bases from V and 2 bases from J, with 8 bases between. Germline loops: CDR1 GTSNPN, CDR2 SVGIG (reference sequence). CDR3 nucleotides: TGTGCCTGGACGGGTGGAAACTATGGCTACACCTTC. The encoded protein is CAWTGGNYGYTF.

The chain has TRBV27 and TRBJ1-6; the D is unclear. Trimming stripped 6 bases from V and 0 bases from J, with 12 bases between. The CDR3 sequence is 16 residues long. Per germline, CDR1 MNHEY and CDR2 SMNVEV (reference sequence). Here the CDR3 reads CASSPTPSSYNSPLHF. The CDR3 coding sequence is TGTGCCAGCAGCCCCACACCGAGCTCCTATAATTCACCCCTCCACTTT.

The rearrangement uses TRBV29-1 and TRBJ2-1, with D possibly being TRBD1 (6 bases). V shed 5 bases and J shed 0 bases, with 11 bases lying between them. The CDR3 is made up of 14 amino acids. Germline V gene data show CDR1 as SQVTM and CDR2 as ANQGSEA. As DNA, the CDR3 is TGCAGCGTTCTGGACAGAAGCTCCTACAATGAGCAGTTCTTC. Residues: CSVLDRSSYNEQFF.

V usage is TRBV9 and J usage is TRBJ1-2; no firm D call. V lost 4 bases and J 8 bases, leaving 21 bases between the germline ends. CDR1 is SGDLS and CDR2 is YYNGEE in the germline V gene. The CDR3 spans 15 residues. CDR3 bases: TGTGCCAGCAGCCCTGGGGTGCTCTCGGGTCGGGGCTACACCTTC. Residues: CASSPGVLSGRGYTF. Supplemented by reference TRBV9 and TRBJ1-2, the full variable domain reads DSGVTQTPKHLITATGQRVTLRCSPRSGDLSVYWYQQSLDQGLQFLIQYYNGEERAKGNILERFSAQQFPDLHSELNLSSLELGDSALYFCASSPGVLSGRGYTFGSGTRLTVV.

This clone appeared once. This chain links TRBV6-5 with TRBJ2-2; the D gene is possibly TRBD1 (6 bases). Trimming took 5 bases from V and 1 from J, leaving 11 bases between them. The V gene's germline CDR1 is MNHEY and CDR2 SVGAGI. The CDR3 sequence is 15 residues long. CDR3 sequence reads: CASSPRDMNTGELFF. DNA for the CDR3: TGTGCCAGCAGTCCCCGGGACATGAACACCGGGGAGCTGTTTTTT.

The chain links TRBV3-1 (or the pseudogene TRBV3-2) to TRBJ1-2, with D unresolved. The CDR3 is 15 residues long. Germline CDR1 and CDR2: LGHDT and YNNKEL (reference sequence). Trimming took off 1 base at V and 0 bases at J, with 9 bases between the two ends. The CDR3 sequence is CASSQVGLSNYGYTF. The CDR3 nucleotides are TGTGCCAGCAGCCAAGTCGGCCTTTCTAACTATGGCTACACCTTC.

This chain joins TRBV10-3 and TRBJ2-6; possibly TRBD1 for D (6 bases). Trimming removed 7 bases from V and 4 bases from J, with 11 bases in between. Looked up from germline, CDR1 is ENHRY and CDR2 is SYGVKD. The length of the CDR3 is 14 residues. The CDR3 sequence: CAINTGSGANVLTF. The CDR3 DNA reads TGTGCCATCAATACAGGGTCGGGGGCCAACGTCCTGACTTTC.

V is TRBV7-2 and J is TRBJ2-5; no clear D gene. Germline V lookup: CDR1 SGHTA, CDR2 FQGNSA. Trimming took off 5 bases at V and 5 bases at J, with 9 bases between the two ends. The CDR3 loop spans 12 amino acids. The CDR3: CASSTTWETQYF. CDR3 sequence (DNA): TGTGCCAGCAGCACGACTTGGGAGACCCAGTACTTC.

The chain combines TRBV2 with TRBJ1-1; TRBD1 is a possible D gene (6 bases). The CDR3 is made up of 13 amino acids. V lost 5 bases to trimming and J lost 2 bases, with 9 bases between them. Per the germline V gene, CDR1 is SNHLY and CDR2 is FYNNEI. Written as DNA, the CDR3 is TGTGCCAGCAGTCCACAGGGAAACACTGAAGCTTTCTTT. This gives the protein CASSPQGNTEAFF. The entire variable domain, with the rest obtained from reference TRBV2 and TRBJ1-1, is as follows: EPEVTQTPSHQVTQMGQEVILRCVPISNHLYFYWYRQILGQKVEFLVSFYNNEISEKSEIFDDQFSVERPDGSNFTLKIRSTKLEDSAMYFCASSPQGNTEAFFGQGTRLTVV.

The chain couples TRBV5-6 to TRBJ2-1; 10 nucleotides align to TRBD2. After removal of 0 bases from V and 6 bases from J, the junction contained 6 bases not matched to a gene. Germline loops: CDR1 SGHDT, CDR2 YYEEEE. The length of the CDR3 is 16 residues. CDR3 DNA: TGTGCCAGCAGCTTGGATAGGACTAGCGGAAGCAATGAGCAGTTCTTC. Its protein is CASSLDRTSGSNEQFF.

The CDR3 is CASSLFPRAGRTSYEQYF. For the CDR3, the DNA is TGTGCCAGCAGCTTATTCCCCCGAGCGGGACGCACCTCCTACGAGCAGTACTTC. V usage is TRBV7-9 and J usage is TRBJ2-7; 7 bases map to TRBD2. The CDR3 runs to 18 residues. Germline CDR1 reads SEHNR; CDR2 reads FQNEAQ (reference sequence). The trim removed 2 bases at V and 0 bases at J, leaving 13 bases unmatched.

The J gene is TRBJ1-6, the V gene TRBV7-2; 9 bases agree with TRBD1. CDR1 and CDR2 from the germline V gene are SGHTA and FQGNSA. The CDR3 runs 18 residues. Unmatched junction bases numbered 3, after V lost 0 bases and J lost 0 bases. CDR3 nucleotides: TGTGCCAGCAGCTTAGCCCAGACAGGGGGCTCCTATAATTCACCCCTCCACTTT. Protein: CASSLAQTGGSYNSPLHF.

This chain joins TRBV5-1 and TRBJ1-3; 7 bases match TRBD1. This CDR3 contains 15 residues. The V segment lost 2 bases and the J segment 8 bases; nucleotides outside the gene matches: 10. CDR1 and CDR2 from the germline V gene are SGHRS and YFSETQ. In DNA form, the CDR3 reads TGCGCCAGCAGCTTACTGGACAGGAAGAGAGACACCATATATTTT. Protein: CASSLLDRKRDTIYF. The full variable domain, rest sourced from reference TRBV5-1 and TRBJ1-3, is KAGVTQTPRYLIKTRGQQVTLSCSPISGHRSVSWYQQTPGQGLQFLFEYFSETQRNKGNFPGRFSGRQFSNSRSEMNVSTLELGDSALYLCASSLLDRKRDTIYFGEGSWLTVV.

This clone occurred once. This chain links TRBV13 with TRBJ2-3; D gene ambiguous. Germline loops: CDR1 PRHDT, CDR2 FYEKMQ (reference sequence). The CDR3 is 15 amino acids. Trimming cost V 4 bases and J 0 bases, with 11 bases left between them. CDR3 region: CASSSTHVSTDTQYF. CDR3 DNA: TGTGCCAGCAGCTCGACCCACGTTAGCACAGATACGCAGTATTTT. Full variable domain (missing parts from reference TRBV13 and TRBJ2-3): AAGVIQSPRHLIKEKRETATLKCYPIPRHDTVYWYQQGPGQDPQFLISFYEKMQSDKGSIPDRFSAQQFSDYHSELNMSSLELGDSALYFCASSSTHVSTDTQYFGPGTRLTVL.

The J gene is TRBJ2-1, the V gene TRBV28; a weak D match, TRBD2 (5 bases). This CDR3 spans 14 amino acids. Trimming cost V 8 bases and J 0 bases, with 11 bases left between them. Germline loops: CDR1 MDHEN, CDR2 SYDVKM. The CDR3 nucleotides read TGTGCCAGCCTCACAGCGGTCTCCTACAATGAGCAGTTCTTC. This translates into CASLTAVSYNEQFF.

The rearrangement links TRBV28 to TRBJ2-5, with 8 bases identical to TRBD1. Germline CDR1 is MDHEN and CDR2 is SYDVKM. The CDR3 is made up of 16 amino acids. The V gene end was trimmed by 5 bases and the J gene end by 1 base; junction bases not matched to a gene: 9. In nucleotides, the CDR3 is TGTGCCAGCAGTCCACCCGGGACAGGACCCCAAGAGACCCAGTACTTC. This codes for CASSPPGTGPQETQYF.

This rearrangement joins TRBV2 to TRBJ2-4, with TRBD1 matching 10 bases. J lost 8 bases, V lost 5 bases, and 6 bases had no gene match. Germline CDR1 SNHLY, CDR2 FYNNEI. The CDR3 loop spans 14 amino acids. CDR3 nucleotide sequence: TGTGCCAGCAGTCCTACGACAGGGGGCGACATTCAGTACTTC. It is translated as CASSPTTGGDIQYF.

This chain uses TRBV27 with TRBJ1-3, with D unresolved. The CDR3 length is 16 residues. Per germline, CDR1 MNHEY and CDR2 SMNVEV (reference sequence). The V end lost 0 bases, the J end lost 4 bases, and 13 bases lay between the germline ends. CDR3 region: CASSLSFDYPGNTIYF. The CDR3 nucleotides are TGTGCCAGCAGTTTATCGTTTGATTATCCAGGAAACACCATATATTTT.

This clone turned up a few times. This rearrangement joins TRBV9 to TRBJ1-1; TRBD1 aligns across 7 bases. Germline V gives CDR1 SGDLS, CDR2 YYNGEE. The CDR3 is 13 amino acids. V gave up 7 bases and J gave up 0 bases; unmatched junction bases: 3. The CDR3 DNA sequence: TGTGCCAGCTCTAGGGGGCTGAACACTGAAGCTTTCTTT. It yields the protein CASSRGLNTEAFF.